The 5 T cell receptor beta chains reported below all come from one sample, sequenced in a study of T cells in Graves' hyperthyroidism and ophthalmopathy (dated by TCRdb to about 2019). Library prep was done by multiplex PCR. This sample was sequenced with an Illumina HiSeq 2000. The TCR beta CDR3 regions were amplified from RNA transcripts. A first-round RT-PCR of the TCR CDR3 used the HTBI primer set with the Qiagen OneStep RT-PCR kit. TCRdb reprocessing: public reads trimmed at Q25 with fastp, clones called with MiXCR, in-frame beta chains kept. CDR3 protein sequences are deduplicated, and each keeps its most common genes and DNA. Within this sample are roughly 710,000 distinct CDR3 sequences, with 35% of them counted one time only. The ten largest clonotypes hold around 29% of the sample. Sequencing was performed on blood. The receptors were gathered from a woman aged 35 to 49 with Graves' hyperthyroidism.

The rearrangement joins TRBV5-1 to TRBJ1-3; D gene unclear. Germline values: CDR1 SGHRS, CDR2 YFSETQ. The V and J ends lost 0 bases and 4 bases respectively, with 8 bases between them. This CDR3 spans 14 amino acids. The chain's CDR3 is CASSLGSGGNTIYF. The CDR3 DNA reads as TGCGCCAGCAGCTTGGGGTCGGGAGGAAACACCATATATTTT.

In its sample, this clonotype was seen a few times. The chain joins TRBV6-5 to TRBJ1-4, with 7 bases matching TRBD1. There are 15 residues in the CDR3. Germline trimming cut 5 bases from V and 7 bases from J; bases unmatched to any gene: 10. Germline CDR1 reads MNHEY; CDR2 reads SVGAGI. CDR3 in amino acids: CASSELRGLGEKLFF. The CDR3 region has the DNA TGTGCCAGCAGTGAACTAAGGGGGCTAGGTGAAAAACTGTTTTTT.

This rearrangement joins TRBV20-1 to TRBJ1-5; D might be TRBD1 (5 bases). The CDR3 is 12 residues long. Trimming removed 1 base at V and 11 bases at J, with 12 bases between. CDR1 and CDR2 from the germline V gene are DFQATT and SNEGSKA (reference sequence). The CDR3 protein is CSARAGRAAQHF. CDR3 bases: TGCAGTGCTAGAGCAGGGAGGGCAGCCCAGCATTTT.

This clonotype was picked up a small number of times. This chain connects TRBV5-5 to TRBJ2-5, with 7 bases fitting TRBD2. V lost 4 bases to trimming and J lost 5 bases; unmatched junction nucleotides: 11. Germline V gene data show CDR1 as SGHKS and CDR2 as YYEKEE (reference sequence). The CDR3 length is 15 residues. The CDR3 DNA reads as TGTGCCAGCAGCCCCGGTGGGGGTAGCGGGGAGACCCAGTACTTC. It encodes CASSPGGGSGETQYF.

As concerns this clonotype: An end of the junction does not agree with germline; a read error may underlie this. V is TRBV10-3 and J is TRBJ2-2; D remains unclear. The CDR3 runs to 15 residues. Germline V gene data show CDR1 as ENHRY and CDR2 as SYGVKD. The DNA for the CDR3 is TGTGCCATCAGTGGGAAAGACTCGAACGCCGGGGAGCTGTTTTTT. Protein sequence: CAISGKDSNAGELFF.